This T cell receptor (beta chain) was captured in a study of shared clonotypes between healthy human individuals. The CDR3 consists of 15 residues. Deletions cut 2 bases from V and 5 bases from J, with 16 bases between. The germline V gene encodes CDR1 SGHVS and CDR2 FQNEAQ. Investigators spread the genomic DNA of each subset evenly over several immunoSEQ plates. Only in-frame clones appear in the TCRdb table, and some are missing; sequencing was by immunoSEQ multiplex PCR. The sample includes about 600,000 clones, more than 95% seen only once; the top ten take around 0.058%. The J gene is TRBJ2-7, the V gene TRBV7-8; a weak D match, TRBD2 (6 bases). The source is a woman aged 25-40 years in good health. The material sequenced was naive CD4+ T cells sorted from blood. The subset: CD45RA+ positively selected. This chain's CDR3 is CASSLRAGSQNEQYF. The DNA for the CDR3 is TGTGCCAGCAGCTTACGGGCGGGATCCCAGAACGAGCAGTACTTC.